This T cell receptor beta chain is from a study of beta chain features in type 1 diabetes. Study results and limitations: There was a moderate but significant shortening of TCRB CDR3s in all four CD4+ subsets of Type 1 diabetes patients.

On this clone: Its antigen is not known.

This CDR3 has 15 amino acids. Trimming left V 1 base short and J 0 bases short, with 8 bases between. CDR1 is SGDLS and CDR2 is YYNGEE in the germline V gene. Isolated RNA was reverse transcribed in full, so expressed TCRB transcripts were sequenced. The data were produced by immunoSEQ multiplex PCR, yet TCRdb's version contains in-frame clones alone and is incomplete. Among 350,000 to 450,000 clones, roughly 12% were seen once, and the ten largest hold approximately 0.011%. This receptor was taken from a woman aged 18-29 years with type 1 diabetes. Sequenced input: naive CD4+ T cells from blood. The rearrangement joins TRBV9 to TRBJ2-1; D possibly corresponds to TRBD2 (6 bases). The CDR3 loop is CASSVRRASYNEQFF. CDR3 nucleotide sequence: TGTGCCAGCAGCGTAAGGAGGGCCTCCTACAATGAGCAGTTCTTC.